This T cell receptor beta chain comes out of a study of CD8 T cells in ankylosing spondylitis. Of note for this clonotype: Antigen: not known.

Looked up from germline, CDR1 is SGDLS and CDR2 is YYNGEE. CDR3 length: 16 residues. Trimming took 0 bases from V and 5 from J, leaving 17 bases between them. Broader study findings: Made up of 7 to 9 highly homologous variants, a TCR beta motif appeared characteristic of ankylosing spondylitis blood.

One entry per CDR3 protein, called by TCRdb with MiXCR from the 5' RACE reads. The sample has under 200,000 distinct CDR3 sequences; around a tenth are singletons. The chain combines TRBV9 with TRBJ2-5; perhaps TRBD2 as D (6 bases). The sequence was collected from a female donor with ankylosing spondylitis or in good health (not recorded which). The sample taken for sequencing was blood, either unsorted or a sorted T cell fraction (not recorded which). This chain's CDR3 is CASSVAVGGEWETQYF. CDR3 sequence (DNA): TGTGCCAGCAGCGTAGCCGTCGGAGGGGAATGGGAGACCCAGTACTTC.